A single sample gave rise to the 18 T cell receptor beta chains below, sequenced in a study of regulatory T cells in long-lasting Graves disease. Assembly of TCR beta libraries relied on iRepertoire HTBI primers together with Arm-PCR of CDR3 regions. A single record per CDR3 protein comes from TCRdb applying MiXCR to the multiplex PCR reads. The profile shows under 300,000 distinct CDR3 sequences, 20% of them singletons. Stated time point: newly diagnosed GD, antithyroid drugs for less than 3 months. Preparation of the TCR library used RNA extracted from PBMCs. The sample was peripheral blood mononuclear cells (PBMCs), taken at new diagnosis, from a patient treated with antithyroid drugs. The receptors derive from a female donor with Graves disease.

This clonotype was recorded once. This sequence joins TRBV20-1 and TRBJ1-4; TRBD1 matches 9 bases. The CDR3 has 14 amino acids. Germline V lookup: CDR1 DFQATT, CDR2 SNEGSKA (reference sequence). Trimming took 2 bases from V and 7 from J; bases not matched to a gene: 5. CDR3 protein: CSARRGQGPEKLFF. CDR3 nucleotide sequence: TGCAGTGCTAGACGAGGACAGGGGCCTGAAAAACTGTTTTTT.

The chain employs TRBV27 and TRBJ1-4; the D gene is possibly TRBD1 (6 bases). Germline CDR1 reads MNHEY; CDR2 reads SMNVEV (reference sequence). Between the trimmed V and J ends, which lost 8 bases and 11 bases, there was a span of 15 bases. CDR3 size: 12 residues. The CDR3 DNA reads TGTGCCAGCCGGGGGCCGGGAGGGAAACTGTTTTTT. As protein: CASRGPGGKLFF.

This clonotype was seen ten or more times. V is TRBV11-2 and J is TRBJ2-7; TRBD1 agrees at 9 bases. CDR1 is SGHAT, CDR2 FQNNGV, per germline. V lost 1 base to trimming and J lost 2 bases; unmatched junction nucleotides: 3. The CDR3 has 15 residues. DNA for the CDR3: TGTGCCAGCAGCTTAGTACAGGGGGCAGCCTACGAGCAGTACTTC. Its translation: CASSLVQGAAYEQYF. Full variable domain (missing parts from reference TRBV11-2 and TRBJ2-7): EAGVAQSPRYKIIEKRQSVAFWCNPISGHATLYWYQQILGQGPKLLIQFQNNGVVDDSQLPKDRFSAERLKGVDSTLKIQPAKLEDSAVYLCASSLVQGAAYEQYFGPGTRLTVT.

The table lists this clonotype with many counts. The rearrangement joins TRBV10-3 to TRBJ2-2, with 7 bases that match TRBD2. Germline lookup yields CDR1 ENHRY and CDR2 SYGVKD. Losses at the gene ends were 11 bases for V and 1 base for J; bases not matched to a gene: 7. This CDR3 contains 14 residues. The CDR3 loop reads CASSGDGNTGELFF. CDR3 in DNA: TGTGCCTCGAGCGGGGACGGGAACACCGGGGAGCTGTTTTTT.

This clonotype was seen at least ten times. CDR3 sequence: CASSLGSRPNYGYTF. The DNA of the CDR3 is TGTGCCAGCAGCTTAGGTAGTAGACCGAACTATGGCTACACCTTC. This chain uses TRBV11-2 with TRBJ1-2; D unresolved. This CDR3 has 15 amino acids. Germline V CDR1 and CDR2: SGHAT, FQNNGV. V lost 1 base to trimming and J lost 2 bases, with 11 bases between them.

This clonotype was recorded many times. The CDR3 DNA sequence: TGTGCAGGGGGAGGGACAGATACGCAGTATTTT. Its protein is CAGGGTDTQYF. The chain has TRBV7-9 and TRBJ2-3, with a tentative D call TRBD2 (7 bases). The CDR3 is made up of 11 amino acids. The germline V gene encodes CDR1 SEHNR and CDR2 FQNEAQ (reference sequence).

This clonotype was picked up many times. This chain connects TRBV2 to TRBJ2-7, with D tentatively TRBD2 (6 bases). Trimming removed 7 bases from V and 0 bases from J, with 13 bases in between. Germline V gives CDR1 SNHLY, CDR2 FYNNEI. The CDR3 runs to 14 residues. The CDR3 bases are TGTGCCAGCATCCGGGGGACCAACTCCTACGAGCAGTACTTC. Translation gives CASIRGTNSYEQYF.

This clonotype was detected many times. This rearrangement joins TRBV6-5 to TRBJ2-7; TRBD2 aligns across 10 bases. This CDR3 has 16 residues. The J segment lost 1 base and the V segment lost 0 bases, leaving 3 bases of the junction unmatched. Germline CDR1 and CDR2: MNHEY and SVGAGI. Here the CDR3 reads CASSYSPSGSSYEQYF. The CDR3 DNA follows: TGTGCCAGCAGTTACTCTCCTAGCGGGAGTTCCTACGAGCAGTACTTC.

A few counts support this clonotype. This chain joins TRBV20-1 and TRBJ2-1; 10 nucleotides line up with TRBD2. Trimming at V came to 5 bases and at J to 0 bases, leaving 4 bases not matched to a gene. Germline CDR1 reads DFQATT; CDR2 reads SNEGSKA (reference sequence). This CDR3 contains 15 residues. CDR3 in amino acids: CSAETSGLSYNEQFF. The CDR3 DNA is TGCAGTGCTGAGACTAGCGGGCTCTCCTACAATGAGCAGTTCTTC.

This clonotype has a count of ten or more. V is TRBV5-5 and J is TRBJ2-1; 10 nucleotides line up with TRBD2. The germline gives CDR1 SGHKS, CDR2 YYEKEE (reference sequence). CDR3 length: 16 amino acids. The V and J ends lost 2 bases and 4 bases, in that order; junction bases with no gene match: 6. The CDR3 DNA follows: TGTGCCAGCAGCTTCGGGACTAGCGAAGGATACAATGAGCAGTTCTTC. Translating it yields CASSFGTSEGYNEQFF.

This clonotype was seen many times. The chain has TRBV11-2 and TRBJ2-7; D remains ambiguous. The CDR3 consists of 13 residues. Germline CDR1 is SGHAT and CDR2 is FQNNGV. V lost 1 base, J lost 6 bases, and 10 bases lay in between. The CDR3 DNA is TGTGCCAGCAGCTTAGCATCCGTGAGCGAGCAGTACTTC. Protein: CASSLASVSEQYF.

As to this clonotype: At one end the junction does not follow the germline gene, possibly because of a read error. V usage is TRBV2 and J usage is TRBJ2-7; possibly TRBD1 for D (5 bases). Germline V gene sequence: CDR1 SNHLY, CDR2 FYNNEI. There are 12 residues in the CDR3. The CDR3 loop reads CASSTAQGTQCF. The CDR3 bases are TGTGCCAGCAGTACTGCCCAGGGTACGCAGTGCTTC.

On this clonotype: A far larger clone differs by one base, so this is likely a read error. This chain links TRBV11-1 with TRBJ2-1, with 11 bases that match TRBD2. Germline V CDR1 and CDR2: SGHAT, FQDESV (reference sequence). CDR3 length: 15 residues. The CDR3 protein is CASSHGTSGPYEQFF. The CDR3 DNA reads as TGCGCCAGCAGCCACGGGACTAGCGGTCCCTACGAGCAGTTCTTC.

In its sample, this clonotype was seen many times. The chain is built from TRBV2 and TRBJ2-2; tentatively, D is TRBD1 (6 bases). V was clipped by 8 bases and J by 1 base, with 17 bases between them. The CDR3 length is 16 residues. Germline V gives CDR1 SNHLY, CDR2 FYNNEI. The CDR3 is CASGGERRKNTGELFF. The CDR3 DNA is TGTGCCAGCGGGGGCGAACGAAGGAAGAACACCGGGGAGCTGTTTTTT.

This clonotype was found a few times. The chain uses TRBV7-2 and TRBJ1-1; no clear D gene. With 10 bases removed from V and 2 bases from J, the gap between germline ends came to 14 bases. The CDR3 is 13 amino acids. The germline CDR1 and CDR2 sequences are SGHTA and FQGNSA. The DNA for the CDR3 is TGTGCCAACTCTCCCACGGGAAACACTGAAGCTTTCTTT. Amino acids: CANSPTGNTEAFF.

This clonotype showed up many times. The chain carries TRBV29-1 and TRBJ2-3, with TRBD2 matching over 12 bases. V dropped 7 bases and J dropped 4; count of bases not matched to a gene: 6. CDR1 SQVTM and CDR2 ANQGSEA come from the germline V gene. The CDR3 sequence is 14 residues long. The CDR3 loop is CSARTSGASDTQYF. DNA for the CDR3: TGCAGCGCCAGGACTAGCGGGGCGTCAGATACGCAGTATTTT.

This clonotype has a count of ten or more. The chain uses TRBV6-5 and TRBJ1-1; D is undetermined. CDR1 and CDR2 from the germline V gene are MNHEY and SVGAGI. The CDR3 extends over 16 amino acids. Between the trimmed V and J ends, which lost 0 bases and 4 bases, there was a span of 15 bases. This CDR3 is CASSYSPLLRITEAFF. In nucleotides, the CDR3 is TGTGCCAGCAGTTACTCGCCACTTTTGCGGATCACTGAAGCTTTCTTT.

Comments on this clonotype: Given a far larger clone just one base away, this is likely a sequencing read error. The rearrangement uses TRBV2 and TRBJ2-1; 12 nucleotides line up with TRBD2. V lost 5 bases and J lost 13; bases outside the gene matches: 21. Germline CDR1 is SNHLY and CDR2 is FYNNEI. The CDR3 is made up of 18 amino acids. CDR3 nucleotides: TGTGCCAGCAGTTATGGAACTAGCGGGGGGCCTTACCAAGAGACCCAGTTCTTC. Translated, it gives CASSYGTSGGPYQETQFF.